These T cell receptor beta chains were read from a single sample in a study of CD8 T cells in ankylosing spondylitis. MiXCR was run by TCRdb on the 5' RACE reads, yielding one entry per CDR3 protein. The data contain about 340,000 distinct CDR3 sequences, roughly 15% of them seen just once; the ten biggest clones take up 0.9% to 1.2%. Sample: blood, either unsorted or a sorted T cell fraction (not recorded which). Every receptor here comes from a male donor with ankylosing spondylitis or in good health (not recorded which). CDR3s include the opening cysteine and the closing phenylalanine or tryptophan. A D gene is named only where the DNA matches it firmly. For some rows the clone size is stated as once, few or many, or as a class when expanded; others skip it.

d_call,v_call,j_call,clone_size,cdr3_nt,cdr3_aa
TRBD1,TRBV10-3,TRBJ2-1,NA,TGTGCCATCAGTGACTCCTTGGAGCACAGGGGAAATGAGCAGTTCTTC,CAISDSLEHRGNEQFF
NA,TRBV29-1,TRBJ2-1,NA,TGCAGCGGAGAGACCGGGCGACGTGGGGATGAGCAGTTCTTC,CSGETGRRGDEQFF
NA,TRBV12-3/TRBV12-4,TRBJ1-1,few,TGTGCCAGCAGTTTTCGGGGGCCTCGGAACACTGAAGCTTTCTTT,CASSFRGPRNTEAFF
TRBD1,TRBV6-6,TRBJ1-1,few,TGTGCCAGCAGTTTGTACAGGGGTGAAGCTTTCTTT,CASSLYRGEAFF
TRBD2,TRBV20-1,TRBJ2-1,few,TGCAGTGCTAGGACTAGCTGGGGGAATGAGCAGTTCTTC,CSARTSWGNEQFF
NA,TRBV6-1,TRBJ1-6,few,TGTGCCAGCACTCCCTCGGGAGGGTTGGGTTCACCCCTCCACTTT,CASTPSGGLGSPLHF
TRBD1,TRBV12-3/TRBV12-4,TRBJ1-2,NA,TGTGCCAGCGCCCAAGAGACAGGGACGGGTGGCTACACCTTC,CASAQETGTGGYTF
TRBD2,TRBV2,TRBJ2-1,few,TGTGCCAGCAGTCTAAGGACTAGCGGGGGGGGGCAGTTCTTC,CASSLRTSGGGQFF
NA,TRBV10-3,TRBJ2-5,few,TGTGCCATCAGTGATCCAGGGCATCAAGAGACCCAGTACTTC,CAISDPGHQETQYF
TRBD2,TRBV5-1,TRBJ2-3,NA,TGCGCCAGCAGCTTGGAAGCGGGAGGCACAGATACGCAGTATTTT,CASSLEAGGTDTQYF
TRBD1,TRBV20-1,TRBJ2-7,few,TGCAGTGCTAGAGATTTAGACAGGGGAACCTACGAGCAGTACTTC,CSARDLDRGTYEQYF
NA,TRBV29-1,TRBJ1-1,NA,TGCAGCGTTCCGGGACACTTGAACACTGAAGCTTTCTTT,CSVPGHLNTEAFF
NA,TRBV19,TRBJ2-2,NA,TGTGCCAGTAGTATTAAAAGGGACGCCGGGGAGCTGTTTTTT,CASSIKRDAGELFF
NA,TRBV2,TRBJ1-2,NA,TGTGCCTCCAGAGGGGATGCCACTAACTATGGCTACACCTTC,CASRGDATNYGYTF
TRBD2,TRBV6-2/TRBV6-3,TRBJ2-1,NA,TGTGCCAGCAGGACTAGCGGGAGAAGGCATGAGCAGTTCTTC,CASRTSGRRHEQFF
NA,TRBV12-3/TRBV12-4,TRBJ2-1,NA,TGTGCCAGCAGTTTAGCTGGGCGCAATTACAATGAGCAGTTCTTC,CASSLAGRNYNEQFF
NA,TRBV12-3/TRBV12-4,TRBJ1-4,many,TGTGCCAGCAGTTTTAGACAGAACGGAGAAAAACTGTTTTTT,CASSFRQNGEKLFF
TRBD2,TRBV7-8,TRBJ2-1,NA,TGTGCCAGCAGCTTAGCCTGGGGGCCTCAGACTAGCGGGAGGTTGGGTGAGCAGTTCTTC,CASSLAWGPQTSGRLGEQFF
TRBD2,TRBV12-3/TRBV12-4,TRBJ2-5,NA,TGTGCCAGCAGCCGGGGAGGGGTTGGGGGAGAGACCCAGTACTTC,CASSRGGVGGETQYF
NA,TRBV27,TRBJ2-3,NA,TGTGCCAGCAGTTTTGACAGGGATACGCAGTATTTT,CASSFDRDTQYF
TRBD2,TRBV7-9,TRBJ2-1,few,TGTGCCACAGGGGGACTAGCGGGCAATGAGCAGTTCTTC,CATGGLAGNEQFF
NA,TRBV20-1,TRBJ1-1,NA,TGCAGTGCTAGGGGCAGCCCGAACACTGAAGCTTTCTTT,CSARGSPNTEAFF
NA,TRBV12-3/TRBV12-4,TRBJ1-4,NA,TGTGCCAGCACCTTTGGAGCAACTAATGAAAAACTGTTTTTT,CASTFGATNEKLFF
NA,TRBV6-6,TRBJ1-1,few,TGTGCCACCAGAGGAGAAGAGTGGACTGAAGCTTTCTTT,CATRGEEWTEAFF
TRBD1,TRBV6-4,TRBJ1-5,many,TGTGCCAGCAGTGAACGACAGGGTAATCAGCCCCAGCATTTT,CASSERQGNQPQHF
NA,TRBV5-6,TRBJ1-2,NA,TGTGCCAGCAACTCCTGGATGGGGCCCCGGGGCTACACCTTC,CASNSWMGPRGYTF
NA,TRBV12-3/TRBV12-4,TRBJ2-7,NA,TGTGCCAGCAGTTCTATTGACGAGCAGTACTTC,CASSSIDEQYF
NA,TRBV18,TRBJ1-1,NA,TGTGCCAGCTCACCCTCCCCGGACAAGGTGAACACTGAAGCTTTCTTT,CASSPSPDKVNTEAFF
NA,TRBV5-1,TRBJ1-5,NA,TGCGCCAGCTCTCTTTTGGGGGACAATCAGCCCCAGCATTTT,CASSLLGDNQPQHF
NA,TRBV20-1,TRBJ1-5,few,TGCAGTGCTGGGCACAGGGGCAATCAGCCCCAGCATTTT,CSAGHRGNQPQHF
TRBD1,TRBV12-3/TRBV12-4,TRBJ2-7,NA,TGTGCCAGCAGAACCGGGACAGGGGAAGGCGAGCAGTACTTC,CASRTGTGEGEQYF
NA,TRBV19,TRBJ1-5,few,TGTGCCAGTATGTCCCGGACAGATTATAGCAATCAGCCCCAGCATTTT,CASMSRTDYSNQPQHF
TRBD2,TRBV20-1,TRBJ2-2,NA,TGCAGTGCTGGGACTAGCCGACGGACCGGGGAGCTGTTTTTT,CSAGTSRRTGELFF
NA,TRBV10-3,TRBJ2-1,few,TGTGCCATCAGTTCCGGGACTTATAATGAGCAGTTCTTC,CAISSGTYNEQFF
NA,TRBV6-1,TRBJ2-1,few,TGTGCCAGCAGTCAGACCAATAGCGCCGGCGGTGAGCAGTTCTTC,CASSQTNSAGGEQFF
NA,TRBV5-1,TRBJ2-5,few,TGCGCCAGCAGCTTGGCCCCAGGCGACCAAGAGACCCAGTACTTC,CASSLAPGDQETQYF
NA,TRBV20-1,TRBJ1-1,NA,TGCAGTGCTGACGGCCCTCGGAGCGGCACTGAAGCTTTCTTT,CSADGPRSGTEAFF
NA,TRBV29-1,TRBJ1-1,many,TGCAGCGTTAGGGCAGTGGACACTGAAGCTTTCTTT,CSVRAVDTEAFF
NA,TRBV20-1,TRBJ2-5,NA,TGCAGTGCTGCTAGGGGAATCCGCGCAGAGACCCAGTACTTC,CSAARGIRAETQYF